The entry below gives a single T cell receptor beta chain sequence along with its context. This clone was seen a single time. Its antigen is still unknown. One base away there is no much larger clone; base qualities are not given. The source of the sample is a study of T cell responses to AZD1222 COVID-19 vaccine (dated by TCRdb to the early 2020s). About the full investigation: A total of 233 trial participants underwent TCR sequencing, of whom approximately 210 received two doses of AZD1222 and 26 received two doses of the MenACWY control vaccine. Trial participants were enrolled by age into 18-55, 56-69 and 70-plus year subgroups, with roughly 160, 29 and 62 TCR-sequenced participants respectively. Beyond this particular receptor, the publication reports: The whole spike protein was spanned by vaccine-associated CD4 TCRs, and dominant responses were seen in regions 160-218 and 743-854. Conclusions about previously exposed vaccinees were limited because only six AZD1222 recipients were SARS-CoV-2 seropositive at baseline. Epitopes outside the regions mutated in the B.1.351 and B.1.1.7 variants were reportedly recognized by nearly half of the unique spike-specific TCRs. Participants were mostly white British, with more females than males. The authors suggested clonal diversity may have been underestimated. In the small 56-69-year group, the increase in depth fell short of significance, most likely because of low power. After two AZD1222 doses, spike-specific TCR breadth and depth were significantly higher than at day 0 and than in MenACWY recipients. No day 14 peak-response samples were available, so repertoires were characterized only after the peak T cell response.

The CDR3 regions of human TCRbeta chains were analyzed by immunosequencing. The original pipeline was this. TCRs in the repertoires were matched against a reference library of SARS-CoV-2-specific TCRs that had been generated with the MIRA antigen-specificity platform. Breadth was defined as the fraction of unique TCRs that were SARS-CoV-2-associated. Depth was defined as the fraction of total T cells that were SARS-CoV-2-associated. Using the MIRA data, every spike-specific TCR was mapped to the spike region that the TCR reacted to and assigned to either a CD4 or a CD8 class. Log10-transformed breadth and depth values were compared by one-way ANOVA with Sidak's multiple comparisons tests. TCRdb limited this immuneACCESS table to in-frame rearrangements with V and J called. A share of clones is missing; checked studies link under half to unresolved V genes, and the rest is unexplained. V, J and clone size are taken as reported in that table, and D and trimming were inferred from the DNA itself. The sample table records some 79,000 clones; 80% of these occur just once. About 51% of the sample lies in the top ten.

Counted from cysteine to phenylalanine, this CDR3 has 14 amino acids. The DNA shown is the 42-base CDR3, in frame from base 1. CDR1 and CDR2 are drawn from the germline V gene: SGDLS, YYNGEE. Relative to germline, V is 2 bases shorter and J is 5 bases shorter, with 14 bases between their ends. What this sample's time point label stands for: about 28 days (+/-7) after the second vaccine dose. AZD1222 recipients whose second dose came at about 4 weeks and those whose second dose came at about 12 weeks were combined into one group, since spike-specific TCR depth and breadth did not differ between the two schedules. Vaccinee samples were obtained from the UK trials COV001 and COV002, which included a single-blind randomized controlled phase 2/3 trial of AZD1222 (ChAdOx1 nCoV-19) in healthy adults. Trial participant PBMC samples were collected at day 0 and day 28 after the second dose for TCRbeta chain sequencing.

The sequence is built from TRBV9 and TRBJ2-7; the D gene assignment is ambiguous. Sequences were derived from peripheral blood, sampled 28 days after the second AZD1222 dose. This sequence originates from an adult who received the AZD1222 COVID-19 vaccine. This receptor carries the CDR3 CASSVGPHPDEQYF. The DNA sequence reads TGTGCCAGCAGCGTCGGGCCCCATCCCGACGAGCAGTACTTC.